The 32 T cell receptor beta chains presented below share a single source sample, sequenced in a study of T-cell reconstitution after alpha-beta-depleted transplantation in children. Preparation of the TCRbeta library used unique molecular identifiers. TCRdb itself ran the PCR reads through MiXCR, one entry per CDR3 protein. The table has about a million distinct CDR3 sequences, roughly 31% seen once; the top ten hold over 25%. The starting material was PBMCs, mostly from graft donor cells, obtained 360 days after TCRalphabeta/CD19-depleted stem cell transplant. The receptors originated from a boy in the first two years of life who had a stem cell transplant for SCID, so the T cells may come from the graft donor.

The chain has TRBV12-3 or TRBV12-4 and TRBJ2-2; 9 nucleotides line up with TRBD2. The CDR3 has 16 residues. The ends lost 3 bases at V and 4 bases at J; junction bases unmatched: 6. The CDR3 bases are TGTGCCAGCAGTTTTTTGCTAGCGGGGACCACCGGGGAGCTGTTTTTT. Amino acids: CASSFLLAGTTGELFF.

This clonotype has more than one count but fewer than ten. The chain couples TRBV20-1 to TRBJ1-1; tentative D call: TRBD1 (5 bases). Looked up from germline, CDR1 is DFQATT and CDR2 is SNEGSKA (reference sequence). The CDR3 contains 12 residues. The V end was cut by 6 bases, the J end by 7 bases, with 15 bases between. The CDR3 sequence: CSATQGGYEAFF. CDR3 nucleotides: TGCAGTGCCACCCAGGGAGGCTATGAAGCTTTCTTT.

This chain uses TRBV6-2 or TRBV6-3 with TRBJ2-7, with 9 positions matching TRBD2. The V and J ends lost 0 bases and 3 bases, in that order; junction bases with no gene match: 3. Per the germline V gene, CDR1 is MNHEY and CDR2 is SVGEGT. The CDR3 contains 15 residues. The CDR3 loop reads CASSYSASGDYEQYF. The CDR3 nucleotides read TGTGCCAGCAGTTACTCCGCTAGCGGGGACTACGAGCAGTACTTC.

On this clonotype itself: At one end, the junction sequence differs from germline, possibly due to a read error. The rearrangement links TRBV12-3 or TRBV12-4 to TRBJ1-1; TRBD1 matches 10 bases. This CDR3 is 15 amino acids long. The CDR3 DNA reads TGTGCCAGCAGGGGGACAGGGGTCATGAACACTAAAGCTTTCTTT. Its translation is CASRGTGVMNTKAFF.

The genes are TRBV6-1 and TRBJ1-5, with D possibly matching TRBD1 (5 bases). V was clipped by 6 bases and J by 6 bases, with 12 bases between them. The CDR3 is 13 residues long. Germline lookup yields CDR1 MNHNS and CDR2 SASEGT. CDR3 bases: TGTGCCAGCAGGAGAGTAGGGGTTCAGCCCCAGCATTTT. As protein: CASRRVGVQPQHF.

This clonotype was found a few times. This sequence joins TRBV3-1 and TRBJ2-7; no clear D gene. V lost 4 bases to trimming and J lost 6 bases, with 7 bases between them. Germline V gene data show CDR1 as LGHDT and CDR2 as YNNKEL (reference sequence). The CDR3 length is 11 residues. The CDR3 region has the DNA TGTGCCAGCAGCCGCCTCAGCGAGCAGTACTTC. Its protein product is CASSRLSEQYF.

Ten or more counts support this clonotype. The J gene is TRBJ2-2, the V gene TRBV7-3; no definite D call. The CDR3 runs 12 residues. V lost 2 bases and J lost 4, with 2 bases in between. Looked up from germline, CDR1 is SGHTA and CDR2 is FQGTGA. CDR3 nucleotide sequence: TGTGCCAGCAGCTTATCCACCGGGGAGCTGTTTTTT. Its translation: CASSLSTGELFF. Together with reference TRBV7-3 and TRBJ2-2, the CDR3 gives the full variable domain: GAGVSQTPSNKVTEKGKYVELRCDPISGHTALYWYRQSLGQGPEFLIYFQGTGAADDSGLPNDRFFAVRPEGSVSTLKIQRTERGDSAVYLCASSLSTGELFFGEGSRLTVL.

The chain links TRBV6-1 to TRBJ2-5; the D gene is possibly TRBD1 (5 bases). CDR1 is MNHNS, CDR2 SASEGT, per germline. Trimming stripped 5 bases from V and 2 bases from J, with 18 bases between. This CDR3 spans 16 amino acids. In nucleotides, the CDR3 is TGTGCCAGCAGTAAAAGGACAAGCCTCGGTCAAGAGACCCAGTACTTC. Residues: CASSKRTSLGQETQYF.

Here the CDR3 reads CASTDRSGQYF. The CDR3 coding sequence is TGTGCCAGCACTGACAGGTCCGGGCAGTACTTC. This chain uses TRBV2 with TRBJ2-7; maybe TRBD1 (6 bases). V was trimmed by 7 bases and J by 9 bases, leaving 13 bases between them. Germline CDR1 is SNHLY and CDR2 is FYNNEI. The CDR3 is 11 residues long.

The chain has TRBV20-1 and TRBJ2-1; tentative D call: TRBD1 (6 bases). From germline, CDR1 is DFQATT and CDR2 SNEGSKA (reference sequence). Deletions cut 1 base from V and 5 bases from J, with 15 bases between. This CDR3 spans 15 amino acids. The CDR3 DNA is TGCAGTGCTAGAGGAACCCAGGGGAGCCACAATGAGCAGTTCTTC. Its translation: CSARGTQGSHNEQFF.

The CDR3 loop reads CASPNTGGESQETQYF. The CDR3 DNA reads as TGTGCCAGCCCAAATACGGGGGGGGAGTCTCAAGAGACCCAGTACTTC. The chain carries TRBV6-1 and TRBJ2-5, with 8 bases that match TRBD2. After removal of 8 bases from V and 2 bases from J, the junction contained 13 bases not matched to a gene. The CDR3 runs to 16 residues. Germline values: CDR1 MNHNS, CDR2 SASEGT.

The chain uses TRBV5-5 and TRBJ2-3, with TRBD2 matching over 10 bases. In germline, CDR1 is SGHKS, CDR2 YYEKEE (reference sequence). This CDR3 is built from 16 residues. Unmatched junction bases numbered 6, after V lost 3 bases and J lost 2 bases. In nucleotides, the CDR3 is TGTGCCAGCAGCTCCCTAGCGGGGGCCTACACAGATACGCAGTATTTT. It yields the protein CASSSLAGAYTDTQYF.

This chain joins TRBV29-1 and TRBJ2-1, with D hard to call. CDR3 length: 15 residues. V was shortened by 3 bases and J by 0 bases, with 12 bases between the two germline ends. Germline CDR1 and CDR2: SQVTM and ANQGSEA. The CDR3, as DNA: TGCAGCGTTGAGCGGCACCCCGGCTCCTACAATGAGCAGTTCTTC. Protein: CSVERHPGSYNEQFF.

This clonotype was counted many times. The chain has TRBV12-3 or TRBV12-4 and TRBJ1-1; weak D call: TRBD1 (6 bases). The CDR3 has 14 residues. Trimming cost V 6 bases and J 2 bases, with 13 bases left between them. The CDR3 DNA reads TGTGCCAGCAGCGTGACGGGACAAAACACTGAAGCTTTCTTT. Translating gives CASSVTGQNTEAFF.

V usage is TRBV20-1 and J usage is TRBJ2-3; 12 bases are a match to TRBD2. V was pared by 5 bases and J by 5 bases, with 8 bases of the junction left unmatched. Germline V gene sequence: CDR1 DFQATT, CDR2 SNEGSKA (reference sequence). The CDR3 length is 15 residues. Written as DNA, the CDR3 is TGCAGTGCTTACCGACTAGCGGGGGCTGGAGATACGCAGTATTTT. Its protein is CSAYRLAGAGDTQYF.

The V gene is TRBV6-1, the J gene TRBJ1-4; weak D call: TRBD1 (6 bases). V lost 3 bases and J lost 0, with 8 bases in between. The CDR3 covers 15 residues. Per the germline V gene, CDR1 is MNHNS and CDR2 is SASEGT. The DNA of the CDR3 is TGTGCCAGCAGTGAGACAGGAGCAACTAATGAAAAACTGTTTTTT. This sequence encodes CASSETGATNEKLFF.

In its sample, this clonotype was seen a few times. The chain links TRBV4-3 to TRBJ2-1; 12 positions agree with TRBD2. The CDR3 is 17 residues long. Germline V gene lookup returns CDR1 LGHNA and CDR2 YSLEER. The trim removed 1 base at V and 5 bases at J, leaving 6 bases unmatched. For the CDR3, the DNA is TGCGCCAGCAGCCAAGTTCTACTAGCGGGGGGAAACAATGAGCAGTTCTTC. Its protein is CASSQVLLAGGNNEQFF.

The chain joins TRBV7-9 to TRBJ1-4; 7 bases align to TRBD1. Per germline, CDR1 SEHNR and CDR2 FQNEAQ (reference sequence). The CDR3 totals 16 residues. The V and J ends lost 4 bases and 7 bases, in that order; junction bases with no gene match: 12. In DNA, the CDR3 is TGTGCCAGCAGCTCCTACCAGGGGGGGCCGGTTGAAAAACTGTTTTTT. This codes for CASSSYQGGPVEKLFF.

This clonotype was observed once. The rearrangement joins TRBV2 to TRBJ2-5; 12 positions agree with TRBD1. Trimming at V came to 6 bases and at J to 4 bases, leaving 9 bases not matched to a gene. The CDR3 length is 16 residues. The germline V gene encodes CDR1 SNHLY and CDR2 FYNNEI. The CDR3 DNA follows: TGTGCCAGCAGGTTCTCCGGGACAGGGGGCGGAGAGACCCAGTACTTC. Amino acids: CASRFSGTGGGETQYF. The full variable domain, in which reference TRBV2 and TRBJ2-5 provide the parts outside the CDR3, is EPEVTQTPSHQVTQMGQEVILRCVPISNHLYFYWYRQILGQKVEFLVSFYNNEISEKSEIFDDQFSVERPDGSNFTLKIRSTKLEDSAMYFCASRFSGTGGGETQYFGPGTRLLVL.

This rearrangement joins TRBV7-2 to TRBJ2-7; D possibly matches TRBD1 or TRBD2 (5 bases each). V dropped 5 bases and J dropped 3 bases, with 20 bases sitting between them. The CDR3 is 16 residues long. Per the germline V gene, CDR1 is SGHTA and CDR2 is FQGNSA. The CDR3 reads CASSLSPGPPDYEQYF. The DNA of the CDR3 is TGTGCCAGCAGCCTTAGCCCGGGACCCCCGGACTACGAGCAGTACTTC.

This chain links TRBV29-1 with TRBJ2-7; D remains unclear. V lost 5 bases, J lost 2 bases, and 10 bases lay in between. The germline gives CDR1 SQVTM, CDR2 ANQGSEA. CDR3 length: 12 residues. CDR3 residues: CSVKSSPYEQYF. The CDR3 region has the DNA TGCAGCGTTAAAAGCAGTCCCTACGAGCAGTACTTC.

This clonotype was found a few times. V is TRBV19 and J is TRBJ1-1; 7 bases match TRBD1. V lost 3 bases, J lost 0 bases, and 1 base stayed unmatched. Germline V gene sequence: CDR1 LNHDA, CDR2 SQIVND (reference sequence). CDR3 length: 14 amino acids. The CDR3: CASSMQGVNTEAFF. For the CDR3, the DNA is TGTGCCAGTAGTATGCAGGGGGTGAACACTGAAGCTTTCTTT.

The chain's CDR3 is CSARSLGLGTASYEQYF. As DNA, the CDR3 is TGCAGTGCTAGGTCCCTGGGCCTCGGGACTGCCTCCTACGAGCAGTACTTC. This chain uses TRBV20-1 with TRBJ2-7; D might be TRBD2 (6 bases). Germline loops: CDR1 DFQATT, CDR2 SNEGSKA (reference sequence). The CDR3 has 17 residues. V shed 3 bases and J shed 0 bases, with 21 bases lying between them.

The chain carries TRBV20-1 and TRBJ1-6, with TRBD1 matching 8 bases. The length of the CDR3 is 13 residues. V shed 6 bases and J 7 bases; nucleotides not matched to a gene: 5. Germline loops: CDR1 DFQATT, CDR2 SNEGSKA (reference sequence). CDR3 in DNA: TGCAGTGCGCCGGACAGGGCCAATTCACCCCTCCACTTT. Translation gives CSAPDRANSPLHF.

The chain uses TRBV7-6 and TRBJ2-3; D remains ambiguous. V was clipped by 5 bases and J by 6 bases, with 15 bases between them. This CDR3 has 14 residues. Germline-derived CDR1 and CDR2 are SGHVS and FNYEAQ. CDR3 sequence reads: CASSPRPPPDTQYF. CDR3 in DNA: TGTGCCAGCAGCCCCCGACCCCCCCCGGATACGCAGTATTTT.

The genes are TRBV7-9 and TRBJ1-2; TRBD1 might be the D (6 bases). Per germline, CDR1 SEHNR and CDR2 FQNEAQ (reference sequence). V lost 4 bases and J lost 4, with 13 bases in between. The length of the CDR3 is 14 residues. In DNA form, the CDR3 reads TGTGCCAGCAGCTGGGAGTTAGGGGGCTATGGCTACACCTTC. It yields the protein CASSWELGGYGYTF.

The chain uses TRBV19 and TRBJ2-3; the match to TRBD2 covers 10 bases. This CDR3 contains 16 residues. J gave up 2 bases and V 3 bases, and 5 bases lay outside the gene matches. CDR1 and CDR2 (germline): LNHDA, SQIVND (reference sequence). CDR3 nucleotides: TGTGCCAGTAGTATCTTAGCGGGGGGCCACACAGATACGCAGTATTTT. Translating gives CASSILAGGHTDTQYF.

The V call is TRBV20-1, the J call TRBJ2-1, with TRBD2 matching over 8 bases. Germline CDR1 DFQATT, CDR2 SNEGSKA (reference sequence). V was pared by 5 bases and J by 3 bases, with 6 bases of the junction left unmatched. The CDR3 spans 14 residues. The CDR3 nucleotides read TGCAGTGCTGAGACTAGCGAGGTCTACAATGAGCAGTTCTTC. Residues: CSAETSEVYNEQFF.

Here the CDR3 reads CASSWSGQVDNEQFF. The CDR3 nucleotides are TGCGCCAGCAGCTGGTCGGGACAGGTCGACAATGAGCAGTTCTTC. This sequence joins TRBV5-1 and TRBJ2-1; 8 bases line up with TRBD1. CDR1 is SGHRS and CDR2 is YFSETQ in the germline V gene. Trimming at V came to 3 bases and at J to 5 bases, leaving 7 bases not matched to a gene. This CDR3 has 15 amino acids.

V gene TRBV12-5 combines with J gene TRBJ2-1; weak D call: TRBD2 (6 bases). Germline assignment: CDR1 LGHNT and CDR2 FRNRAP. The CDR3 sequence is 15 residues long. Trimming removed 3 bases from V and 0 bases from J, with 9 bases in between. The CDR3 protein is CASGFGGYSYNEQFF. CDR3 in DNA: TGTGCTAGTGGTTTCGGGGGTTACTCCTACAATGAGCAGTTCTTC.

This clonotype appeared a few times. This chain joins TRBV12-3 or TRBV12-4 and TRBJ2-7, with D possibly being TRBD1 (6 bases). The CDR3 consists of 13 residues. V dropped 4 bases and J dropped 7 bases, with 14 bases sitting between them. The CDR3 loop reads CASSSTGTPEQYF. The CDR3 DNA reads as TGTGCCAGCAGTTCCACAGGGACCCCGGAGCAGTACTTC.

The chain combines TRBV20-1 with TRBJ1-1; weak D call: TRBD1 (6 bases). Looked up from germline, CDR1 is DFQATT and CDR2 is SNEGSKA (reference sequence). There are 12 residues in the CDR3. V was cut by 1 base and J by 9 bases, with 12 bases left in between. Written as DNA, the CDR3 is TGCAGTGCTAGAGGGCCGGGACAAAAAGCTTTCTTT. This gives the protein CSARGPGQKAFF.